Shown below are 15 T cell receptor beta chains from a single sample sequenced in a study of control samples from healthy donors and cancer patients. Repertoires were generated with immunoSEQ multiplex PCR, while TCRdb's copy carries only in-frame clones and drops some. The table includes about 64,000 clones, about 92% detected once. Sequencing used PBMCs. The receptors were sampled from a man between 35 and 55 years old with colorectal cancer.

The genes are TRBV10-2 and TRBJ2-3; TRBD2 matches at 11 bases. V shed 10 bases and J 0 bases; nucleotides not matched to a gene: 9. The CDR3 sequence is 16 residues long. Germline lookup yields CDR1 WSHSY and CDR2 SAAADI. The CDR3 sequence: CAKMPGLAASTDTQYF. The CDR3 DNA is TGCGCCAAAATGCCGGGACTAGCGGCTAGCACAGATACGCAGTATTTT.

The chain has TRBV7-8 and TRBJ1-4; D is uncertain. Germline V lookup: CDR1 SGHVS, CDR2 FQNEAQ. The CDR3 covers 14 residues. The germline V and J ends were trimmed by 5 bases and 14 bases, with 21 bases remaining between them. CDR3 sequence reads: CASSRASGTRELFF. The CDR3 region has the DNA TGTGCCAGCAGCCGAGCGTCGGGCACTCGCGAGCTGTTTTTT.

V and J are TRBV5-1 and TRBJ2-6; possible D gene TRBD2, 7 bases. V was clipped by 4 bases and J by 2 bases, with 13 bases between them. In germline, CDR1 is SGHRS, CDR2 YFSETQ. The CDR3 covers 16 residues. The CDR3 coding sequence is TGCGCCAGCAGCAAGGGGGGGACGGCTGGGGCCAACGTCCTGACTTTC. The encoded protein is CASSKGGTAGANVLTF. The complete variable domain, with remaining parts taken from reference TRBV5-1 and TRBJ2-6, reads KAGVTQTPRYLIKTRGQQVTLSCSPISGHRSVSWYQQTPGQGLQFLFEYFSETQRNKGNFPGRFSGRQFSNSRSEMNVSTLELGDSALYLCASSKGGTAGANVLTFGAGSRLTVL.

With respect to this clone: A junction end diverges from the germline sequence, so it may reflect a read error. The chain joins TRBV30 to TRBJ1-2; 12 bases align to TRBD1. This CDR3 is built from 17 residues. Germline V gene sequence: CDR1 GTSNPN, CDR2 SVGIG (reference sequence). CDR3 in amino acids: CAWSVRGDRGRHYGHTF. In nucleotides, the CDR3 is TGTGCCTGGAGTGTACGGGGGGACAGGGGGCGTCACTATGGCCACACCTTC.

The chain is built from TRBV6-2 or TRBV6-3 and TRBJ2-7; unclear D gene. CDR3 length: 14 residues. Germline V CDR1 and CDR2: MNHEY, SVGEGT. Trimming took 1 base from V and 2 from J, leaving 9 bases between them. DNA for the CDR3: TGTGCCAGCAGTTACTATACCACAACCTACGAGCAGTACTTC. It is translated as CASSYYTTTYEQYF.

This sequence joins TRBV7-8 and TRBJ2-1; TRBD2 agrees at 14 bases. Germline assignment: CDR1 SGHVS and CDR2 FQNEAQ. The CDR3 loop spans 21 amino acids. The junction had 23 bases not matched to a gene; V was cut back by 0 bases and J by 13 bases. The CDR3 here is CASSLAGRSRVLLTSGGAQFF. The CDR3 DNA sequence: TGTGCCAGCAGCTTAGCCGGACGGTCCCGGGTTCTCCTGACTAGCGGGGGGGCCCAGTTCTTC. The variable domain in full, with the rest retrieved from reference TRBV7-8 and TRBJ2-1, is GAGVSQSPRYKVAKRGQDVALRCDPISGHVSLFWYQQALGQGPEFLTYFQNEAQLDKSGLPSDRFFAERPEGSVSTLKIQRTQQEDSAVYLCASSLAGRSRVLLTSGGAQFFGPGTRLTVL.

The rearrangement joins TRBV19 to TRBJ1-5; the match to TRBD1 covers 9 bases. The CDR3 loop spans 15 amino acids. The ends lost 6 bases at V and 3 bases at J; junction bases unmatched: 6. Germline assignment: CDR1 LNHDA and CDR2 SQIVND (reference sequence). The CDR3 loop is CASRSRQGDNQPQHF. The DNA for the CDR3 is TGTGCCAGTAGGAGTCGACAGGGGGACAATCAGCCCCAGCATTTT.

The rearrangement joins TRBV19 to TRBJ1-6, with 9 bases aligning to TRBD1. CDR3 size: 16 residues. The germline V gene has CDR1 LNHDA and CDR2 SQIVND (reference sequence). Trimming cost V 3 bases and J 8 bases; bases outside gene matches: 8. The CDR3 DNA reads as TGTGCCAGTAGTATTTTGCGAACAGGGGGCGATTCACCCCTCCACTTT. Translated: CASSILRTGGDSPLHF.

V usage is TRBV27 and J usage is TRBJ2-1, with 10 bases identical to TRBD2. This CDR3 spans 16 amino acids. Germline V lookup: CDR1 MNHEY, CDR2 SMNVEV (reference sequence). After removal of 3 bases from V and 4 bases from J, the junction contained 6 bases not matched to a gene. The CDR3 DNA reads as TGTGCCAGCAGTTTGGCTAGCGGGGGCTATTACAATGAGCAGTTCTTC. This translates into CASSLASGGYYNEQFF.

The chain links TRBV19 to TRBJ2-7, with D unclear. V shed 0 bases and J shed 2 bases, with 8 bases lying between them. This CDR3 has 14 residues. Per germline, CDR1 LNHDA and CDR2 SQIVND (reference sequence). The CDR3 loop reads CASSIDDTAYEQYF. CDR3 nucleotides: TGTGCCAGTAGTATAGATGACACCGCCTACGAGCAGTACTTC.

The rearrangement links TRBV5-1 to TRBJ1-3; tentative D call: TRBD1 (5 bases). The CDR3 length is 15 residues. CDR1 SGHRS and CDR2 YFSETQ come from the germline V gene. V lost 1 base and J 2 bases, leaving 10 bases between the germline ends. CDR3 sequence (DNA): TGCGCCAGCAGCTTGCAAGGGGTGACTGGAAACACCATATATTTT. Residues: CASSLQGVTGNTIYF. Supplemented by reference TRBV5-1 and TRBJ1-3, the full variable domain reads KAGVTQTPRYLIKTRGQQVTLSCSPISGHRSVSWYQQTPGQGLQFLFEYFSETQRNKGNFPGRFSGRQFSNSRSEMNVSTLELGDSALYLCASSLQGVTGNTIYFGEGSWLTVV.

The chain uses TRBV3-1 (or the pseudogene TRBV3-2) and TRBJ1-1, with D unclear. V was shortened by 1 base and J by 4 bases, with 19 bases between the two germline ends. The V gene's germline CDR1 is LGHDT and CDR2 YNNKEL (reference sequence). CDR3 length: 17 amino acids. The DNA for the CDR3 is TGTGCCAGCAGCCAAGTTAGTCTTAAGGGTAGAGGCACTGAAGCTTTCTTT. Translating gives CASSQVSLKGRGTEAFF.

The J gene is TRBJ2-7, the V gene TRBV6-5, with D unresolved. Germline V gene sequence: CDR1 MNHEY, CDR2 SVGAGI. V was clipped by 2 bases and J by 0 bases, with 11 bases between them. The CDR3 runs 15 residues. The CDR3 bases are TGTGCCAGCAGTTACCCCGGGTCAATCTCCTACGAGCAGTACTTC. Its protein product is CASSYPGSISYEQYF.

This chain connects TRBV9 to TRBJ2-7, with 9 bases fitting TRBD2. There are 16 residues in the CDR3. The V segment lost 0 bases and the J segment 4 bases; nucleotides outside the gene matches: 8. The germline V gene has CDR1 SGDLS and CDR2 YYNGEE. The DNA for the CDR3 is TGTGCCAGCAGCGTAGATAGTACGGGACTAGCATACGAGCAGTACTTC. This gives the protein CASSVDSTGLAYEQYF.

The chain uses TRBV7-9 and TRBJ2-7; 13 nucleotides line up with TRBD2. The ends lost 5 bases at V and 0 bases at J; junction bases unmatched: 10. The germline gives CDR1 SEHNR, CDR2 FQNEAQ (reference sequence). The CDR3 runs to 18 residues. CDR3 sequence: CASSDWTSGGISSYEQYF. As DNA, the CDR3 is TGTGCCAGCAGCGACTGGACTAGCGGGGGAATCAGCTCCTACGAGCAGTACTTC.